This T cell receptor (beta chain) was recovered during a study of T cell responses to AZD1222 COVID-19 vaccine (dated by TCRdb to the early 2020s). Some background on the complete study: Because spike-specific TCR depth and breadth did not differ between the two schedules, AZD1222 recipients who got a second dose at roughly 4 weeks were pooled with those who got a second dose at roughly 12 weeks. A total of 230 to 250 trial participants underwent TCR sequencing, of whom 207 received two doses of AZD1222 and about 25 received two doses of the MenACWY control vaccine. Trial participants were enrolled by age into 18-55, 56-69 and 70-plus year subgroups, with roughly 160, 29 and 62 TCR-sequenced participants respectively. Overall study outcomes, separate from this receptor: No day 14 peak-response samples were available, so repertoires were characterized only after the peak T cell response. After two AZD1222 doses, spike-specific TCR breadth and depth were significantly higher than at day 0 and than in MenACWY recipients. The 56-69-year group was small, and its depth increase did not reach significance, likely because of low power. Nearly half of unique spike-specific TCRs reportedly recognized epitopes outside regions mutated in the B.1.351 and B.1.1.7 variants. The vaccine-associated CD4 TCRs covered the entire spike protein, and the dominant responses fell in regions 160-218 and 743-854. Conclusions about previously exposed vaccinees are limited, since just 5 to 7 AZD1222 recipients were seropositive for SARS-CoV-2 at baseline. Participants were mostly white British, with more females than males. The authors suggested clonal diversity may have been underestimated.

The time point label corresponds to: baseline before first vaccination. Vaccinee samples came from UK trials COV001 and COV002, including a single-blind randomized controlled phase 2/3 trial of AZD1222 (ChAdOx1 nCoV-19) in healthy adults. Trial participant PBMC samples were collected at day 0 and day 28 after the second dose for TCRbeta chain sequencing. To note about this clone: Its antigen target is currently unknown. No qualities accompany the bases; no much larger clone lies one base away.

V was cut back by 7 bases and J by 12 bases, leaving a gap of 27 bases between them. The germline V gene encodes CDR1 MNHEY and CDR2 SVGAGI. From the cysteine up to the phenylalanine, the CDR3 has a length of 15 residues. Solely the CDR3 DNA is kept, with 45 bases framed from the first base. The CDR3 regions of human TCRbeta chains were analyzed by immunosequencing. The authors' pipeline ran thus. TCRs in the repertoires were compared against a reference library of SARS-CoV-2-specific TCRs that had been generated with the MIRA antigen-specificity platform. Breadth was defined as the fraction of unique TCRs that were SARS-CoV-2-associated. Depth was defined as the fraction of total T cells that were SARS-CoV-2-associated. Each spike-specific TCR was assigned to its reactive spike region and to a CD4 or CD8 class using the MIRA data. Log10-transformed breadth and depth values were compared by one-way ANOVA with Sidak's multiple comparisons tests. The immuneACCESS repertoire file appears here via TCRdb, limited to in-frame rearrangements. These files lack a portion of the clones; in checked studies, under half of the deficit traces to unresolved V genes, and the cause of the others is not known. The D gene and trimming were derived from the DNA, and the V and J assignments and clone size from that table. The sample table records fewer than 130,000 clones; about four fifths of these occur just once. Of the sample, around 4.6% falls within the top ten clones.

The chain is encoded by TRBV6-5 joined to TRBJ1-2, with the D gene too uncertain to name. This receptor was identified in an adult in good health. The sample here was peripheral blood, taken on day 0 of AZD1222 vaccination. This receptor has the CDR3 CASNDLRVAKAQDTF. The nucleotide sequence is TGTGCCAGCAACGATCTTCGGGTGGCAAAAGCTCAGGACACCTTC.